Below are 11 T cell receptor beta chains sequenced from a single sample in a study of spatial heterogeneity in lung cancer. General study points: The study found that expanded intratumoral alpha and beta TCR counts tracked tumor mutation counts.

TCRdb reprocessed the 5' RACE reads via MiXCR and lists one record per CDR3 protein. The sample includes approximately 5,200 distinct CDR3 sequences, 8.9% of them seen just once. Time point specified: sample taken at primary tumor resection. The antigens these receptors bind are not known. The material sequenced was lung tumor tissue, taken at surgery. The receptors here all came from a female donor with early-stage non-small cell lung cancer.

CDR3 sequence (DNA): TGTGCCAGCAGCCAAGATGACAGGCGATACACTGAAGCTTTCTTT. Its protein product is CASSQDDRRYTEAFF. The rearrangement uses TRBV4-2 and TRBJ1-1; TRBD1 might be the D (6 bases). V was shortened by 0 bases and J by 3 bases, with 11 bases between the two germline ends. CDR3 length: 15 residues. Per the germline V gene, CDR1 is LGHNA and CDR2 is YNFKEQ.

Within the sample, this clonotype is medium-sized (0.01 to 0.1%). The chain uses TRBV12-3 or TRBV12-4 and TRBJ2-3; perhaps TRBD1 as D (5 bases). The CDR3 totals 15 residues. V was trimmed by 3 bases and J by 4 bases, leaving 14 bases between them. This CDR3 reads CASSFRSQGADTQYF. The CDR3 DNA is TGTGCCAGCAGTTTTCGGTCTCAAGGGGCAGATACGCAGTATTTT.

This clonotype was counted ten times or more. V gene TRBV27 combines with J gene TRBJ2-2, with 8 bases identical to TRBD1. The CDR3 spans 18 residues. The ends lost 7 bases at V and 5 bases at J; junction bases unmatched: 18. CDR1 MNHEY and CDR2 SMNVEV come from the germline V gene (reference sequence). The CDR3 loop is CASTKGEYGTGGTGELFF. For the CDR3, the DNA is TGTGCCAGCACGAAAGGGGAGTATGGGACAGGCGGAACCGGGGAGCTGTTTTTT.

This clonotype is medium-sized by share. The chain is built from TRBV2 and TRBJ1-4; D is undetermined. V lost 4 bases and J lost 9, with 15 bases in between. Germline CDR1 reads SNHLY; CDR2 reads FYNNEI. The CDR3 runs 14 residues. The CDR3 protein is CASSVPSPNKKLFF. The DNA for the CDR3 is TGTGCCAGCAGTGTGCCGAGTCCCAATAAAAAACTGTTTTTT. The full variable domain, with the rest looked up from reference TRBV2 and TRBJ1-4, is EPEVTQTPSHQVTQMGQEVILRCVPISNHLYFYWYRQILGQKVEFLVSFYNNEISEKSEIFDDQFSVERPDGSNFTLKIRSTKLEDSAMYFCASSVPSPNKKLFFGSGTQLSVL.

This clonotype was counted many times. The chain couples TRBV28 to TRBJ1-2, with D maybe TRBD1 (5 bases). The germline V gene has CDR1 MDHEN and CDR2 SYDVKM. V was pared by 3 bases and J by 5 bases, with 13 bases between. This CDR3 has 14 residues. The CDR3 is CASSFPAGLYGYTF. In DNA form, the CDR3 reads TGTGCCAGCAGTTTCCCCGCAGGGTTATATGGCTACACCTTC.

This clonotype has ten or more counts. V is TRBV4-1 and J is TRBJ2-4, with TRBD2 matching 10 bases. V trimming: 0 bases; J trimming: 2 bases; junction bases outside the gene matches: 13. Germline V lookup: CDR1 MGHRA, CDR2 YSYEKL. The CDR3 runs 20 residues. The CDR3 DNA reads as TGCGCCAGCAGCCAAGATAGGACTAGCGGTCACGCGAGGTCCAAAAACATTCAGTACTTC. Its translation: CASSQDRTSGHARSKNIQYF.

V and J are TRBV6-2 or TRBV6-3 and TRBJ2-1; D is undetermined. Germline CDR1 and CDR2: MNHEY and SVGEGT. CDR3 size: 12 residues. Trimming removed 7 bases at V and 7 bases at J, with 11 bases between. The CDR3 DNA reads TGTGCCAGCACCATAGCCGGAAATGAGCAGTTCTTC. Translating gives CASTIAGNEQFF.

By sample share, this clonotype is medium-sized (0.01 to 0.1%). V is TRBV5-1 and J is TRBJ2-2; possible D gene TRBD1, 6 bases. The CDR3 is 19 amino acids. V lost 4 bases to trimming and J lost 0 bases, with 22 bases between them. Germline loops: CDR1 SGHRS, CDR2 YFSETQ. The CDR3 DNA follows: TGCGCCAGCAGCCTCGGCGGACAGTTGGGTTTGTCGAACACCGGGGAGCTGTTTTTT. Its translation is CASSLGGQLGLSNTGELFF. Using reference TRBV5-1 and TRBJ2-2 for the parts outside the CDR3, the full variable domain is KAGVTQTPRYLIKTRGQQVTLSCSPISGHRSVSWYQQTPGQGLQFLFEYFSETQRNKGNFPGRFSGRQFSNSRSEMNVSTLELGDSALYLCASSLGGQLGLSNTGELFFGEGSRLTVL.

This clonotype came up a few times. The J gene is TRBJ2-3, the V gene TRBV4-2, with D hard to call. V lost 0 bases, J lost 1 base, and 8 bases lay in between. The CDR3 runs 15 residues. Germline V gives CDR1 LGHNA, CDR2 YNFKEQ. CDR3 sequence (DNA): TGTGCCAGCAGCCAAGACCGCATGGGCACAGATACGCAGTATTTT. Translated: CASSQDRMGTDTQYF.

In this sample, this clonotype is medium-sized. This sequence joins TRBV30 and TRBJ1-1; the D is unclear. CDR1 GTSNPN and CDR2 SVGIG come from the germline V gene (reference sequence). V was cut by 5 bases and J by 1 base, with 11 bases left in between. The CDR3 runs 13 residues. CDR3 in DNA: TGTGCCTGGGGTCTGATGGGGAACACTGAAGCTTTCTTT. This gives the protein CAWGLMGNTEAFF.

This clonotype is medium-sized in the sample. The chain uses TRBV20-1 and TRBJ2-1, with 10 bases matching TRBD2. Germline CDR1 is DFQATT and CDR2 is SNEGSKA (reference sequence). The CDR3 extends over 14 amino acids. J gave up 9 bases and V 5 bases, and 10 bases lay outside the gene matches. The CDR3 region is CSAHKREGLGEQFF. The CDR3 DNA follows: TGCAGTGCTCATAAGCGGGAGGGGCTGGGTGAGCAGTTCTTC.